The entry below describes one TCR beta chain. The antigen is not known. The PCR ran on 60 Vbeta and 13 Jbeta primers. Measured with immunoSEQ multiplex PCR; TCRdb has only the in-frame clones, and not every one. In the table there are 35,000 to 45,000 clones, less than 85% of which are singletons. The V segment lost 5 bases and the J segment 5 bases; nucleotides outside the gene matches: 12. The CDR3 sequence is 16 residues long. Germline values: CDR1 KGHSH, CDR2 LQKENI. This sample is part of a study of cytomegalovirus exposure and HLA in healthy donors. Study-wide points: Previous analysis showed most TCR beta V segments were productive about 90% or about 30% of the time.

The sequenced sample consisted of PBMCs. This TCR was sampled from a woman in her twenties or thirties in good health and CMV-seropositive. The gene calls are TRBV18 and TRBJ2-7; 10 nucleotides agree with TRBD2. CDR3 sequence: CASSDGASGSIHEQYF. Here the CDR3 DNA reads TGTGCCAGCTCAGACGGGGCTAGCGGGAGCATCCACGAGCAGTACTTC.